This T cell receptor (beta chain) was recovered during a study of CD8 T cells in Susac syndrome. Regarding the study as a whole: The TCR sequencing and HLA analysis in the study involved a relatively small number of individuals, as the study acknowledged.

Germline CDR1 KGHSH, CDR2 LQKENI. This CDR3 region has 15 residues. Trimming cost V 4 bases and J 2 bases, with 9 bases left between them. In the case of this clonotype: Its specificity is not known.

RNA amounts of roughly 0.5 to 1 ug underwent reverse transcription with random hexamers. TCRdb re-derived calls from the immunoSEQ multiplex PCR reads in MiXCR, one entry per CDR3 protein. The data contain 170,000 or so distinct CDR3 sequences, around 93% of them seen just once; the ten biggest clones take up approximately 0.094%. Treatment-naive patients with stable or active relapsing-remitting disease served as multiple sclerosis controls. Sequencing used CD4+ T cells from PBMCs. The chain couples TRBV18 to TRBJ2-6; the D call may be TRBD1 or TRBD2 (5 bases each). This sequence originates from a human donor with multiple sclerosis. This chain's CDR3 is CASSLQGPGANVLTF. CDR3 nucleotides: TGTGCCAGCTCACTCCAGGGACCTGGGGCCAACGTCCTGACTTTC.